Here is one T cell receptor (beta chain) with its context. Its antigen is unknown. The sample comes from a study of memory CD4+ T cells and cytomegalovirus serostatus. Broader study findings: CD4+ memory repertoires contained about 40% of the roughly 160 reported CMV TCRbeta sequences. CMV serostatus prediction reached median AUC around 0.94, or 0.89 with US-trained model.

Generated by immunoSEQ multiplex PCR, the TCRdb table keeps only in-frame clones and is missing some. The sample shows some 39,000 clones, 70% to 80% of them seen only once. Single viable CD3+CD4+CD8-CD45RO+ cells were sorted as the memory CD4+ T cells. CMV serostatus came from serum IgG against pp150, pp28, p38, p52. Trimming at V came to 1 base and at J to 3 bases, leaving 5 bases not matched to a gene. The germline CDR1 and CDR2 sequences are SGHRS and YFSETQ. The CDR3 extends over 15 amino acids. Sample: memory CD4+ T cells from blood. The receptor was derived from an adult in good health and CMV-seronegative. The chain employs TRBV5-1 and TRBJ1-1; 8 bases are shared with TRBD1. CDR3 loop: CASSLNGQGDTEAFF. In DNA form, the CDR3 reads TGCGCCAGCAGCTTGAATGGACAGGGAGACACTGAAGCTTTCTTT.